These 20 T cell receptor beta chains originate from one sample sequenced in a study of blood T cell repertoires in COVID-19 (dated by TCRdb to about 2020). Library construction relied on the immunoSEQ multiplex PCR assay. TCRdb provides this immuneACCESS table in a form limited to in-frame rearrangements. Some clones are lacking; in checked studies, under half of them reflect an unresolved V gene, and why the rest are absent is not known. This sample gives some 160,000 clones in total; 65% to 90% of them show up just once. Together, the top ten hold about 1.6% of the sample. Sequencing input: peripheral blood. All receptors come from a human donor in a cohort sampled during active COVID-19.

The chain joins TRBV10-1 to TRBJ2-1; no firm D call. Trimming took off 3 bases at V and 8 bases at J, with 11 bases between the two ends. This CDR3 has 13 amino acids. Germline V CDR1 and CDR2: WNHNN, SYGVQD (reference sequence). The CDR3 bases are TGCGCCAGCAGTGATAAACCCGGAGATGAGCAGTTCTTC. It specifies CASSDKPGDEQFF.

The CDR3 spells CASSLGAASYEQYF. The CDR3 DNA sequence: TGTGCCAGCAGCTTAGGTGCGGCGAGCTACGAGCAGTACTTC. This rearrangement joins TRBV7-9 to TRBJ2-7; D gene unclear. V gave up 1 base and J gave up 3 bases, with 10 bases separating them. This CDR3 comprises 14 residues. The germline gives CDR1 SEHNR, CDR2 FQNEAQ (reference sequence).

This sequence joins TRBV7-3 and TRBJ2-5; D gene uncertain. Trimming removed 3 bases from V and 2 bases from J, with 7 bases in between. Germline lookup yields CDR1 SGHTA and CDR2 FQGTGA. CDR3 length: 13 residues. The CDR3 DNA reads as TGTGCCAGCAGCTTCGGGTCTCAAGAGACCCAGTACTTC. As protein: CASSFGSQETQYF.

This rearrangement joins TRBV7-8 to TRBJ1-4, with unresolved D. The CDR3 spans 16 residues. Germline V gene lookup returns CDR1 SGHVS and CDR2 FQNEAQ. The V end lost 6 bases, the J end lost 4 bases, and 18 bases lay between the germline ends. The CDR3 bases are TGTGCCAGCAGGGGGAGTTACGCCAGTGGTAATGAAAAACTGTTTTTT. The encoded protein is CASRGSYASGNEKLFF.

V and J are TRBV11-3 and TRBJ2-3; 8 bases fit TRBD2. Trimming removed 2 bases from V and 0 bases from J; junction bases left unmatched: 1. Per the germline V gene, CDR1 is SGHNT and CDR2 is YENEEA. The CDR3 contains 15 residues. CDR3 sequence (DNA): TGTGCCAGCAGCTTATCGGGAGGGAGCACAGATACGCAGTATTTT. Its translation is CASSLSGGSTDTQYF.

This rearrangement joins TRBV19 to TRBJ2-1; no clear D. Trimming cost V 3 bases and J 6 bases, with 9 bases left between them. This CDR3 spans 13 amino acids. The germline V gene has CDR1 LNHDA and CDR2 SQIVND (reference sequence). The CDR3 sequence: CASSISIGNEQFF. The CDR3 DNA sequence: TGTGCCAGTAGTATCTCTATTGGCAATGAGCAGTTCTTC.

The rearrangement uses TRBV10-3 and TRBJ2-1, with 7 nucleotides matching TRBD2. The germline V gene has CDR1 ENHRY and CDR2 SYGVKD. The CDR3 sequence is 16 residues long. V shed 6 bases, J shed 1 base, and the junction held 9 bases outside the gene matches. In DNA form, the CDR3 reads TGTGCCATCAGCCAGAACGTGGGGGGGTCCTACAATGAGCAGTTCTTC. Translation gives CAISQNVGGSYNEQFF.

This clone was counted at least ten times. The gene calls are TRBV6-4 and TRBJ2-6; D unresolved. The length of the CDR3 is 16 residues. Looked up from germline, CDR1 is MRHNA and CDR2 is SNTAGT. The V and J ends lost 0 bases and 0 bases respectively, with 6 bases between them. The CDR3 coding sequence is TGTGCCAGCAGTGACTCGACAAACTCTGGGGCCAACGTCCTGACTTTC. Translated, it gives CASSDSTNSGANVLTF.

V is TRBV3-1 (or the pseudogene TRBV3-2) and J is TRBJ2-5; TRBD2 aligns across 7 bases. The CDR3 is 15 amino acids. Germline CDR1 and CDR2: LGHDT and YNNKEL (reference sequence). V shed 2 bases and J 4 bases; nucleotides not matched to a gene: 7. CDR3 sequence reads: CASSQNPASGETQYF. The CDR3 DNA reads TGTGCCAGCAGCCAAAATCCCGCTAGCGGAGAGACCCAGTACTTC.

This clone occurred a few times. The chain uses TRBV3-1 (or the pseudogene TRBV3-2) and TRBJ2-2; no clear D gene. Germline CDR1 reads LGHDT; CDR2 reads YNNKEL (reference sequence). This CDR3 region has 15 residues. The V and J ends lost 0 bases and 3 bases respectively, with 8 bases between them. The CDR3 loop reads CASSQDRYYTGELFF. The CDR3 coding sequence is TGTGCCAGCAGCCAAGACCGGTATTACACCGGGGAGCTGTTTTTT.

The chain recombines TRBV28 with TRBJ2-7; 9 bases map to TRBD1. The ends lost 7 bases at V and 4 bases at J; junction bases unmatched: 5. The V gene's germline CDR1 is MDHEN and CDR2 SYDVKM. The length of the CDR3 is 13 residues. Here the CDR3 reads CASTGTGSYEQYF. The CDR3 DNA reads TGTGCCAGCACCGGGACAGGGTCATACGAGCAGTACTTC.

In its sample, this clone was seen once. V and J are TRBV7-3 and TRBJ2-3; a possible D gene is TRBD2 (6 bases). The CDR3 has 14 amino acids. V was clipped by 5 bases and J by 4 bases, with 13 bases between them. Germline V CDR1 and CDR2: SGHTA, FQGTGA. The CDR3 DNA sequence: TGTGCCAGCAGCCCCGGGGACTGGGCAGATACGCAGTATTTT. Protein: CASSPGDWADTQYF.

The chain combines TRBV7-2 with TRBJ2-7; no firm D call. V lost 4 bases and J 1 base, leaving 11 bases between the germline ends. This CDR3 spans 14 amino acids. Germline lookup yields CDR1 SGHTA and CDR2 FQGNSA. Here the CDR3 DNA reads TGTGCCAGCAGCTGGGCAGGAAGGTCCTACGAGCAGTACTTC. Its protein is CASSWAGRSYEQYF.

The gene calls are TRBV12-3 or TRBV12-4 and TRBJ2-2, with no clear D. The CDR3 has 13 amino acids. V was shortened by 1 base and J by 4 bases, with 4 bases between the two germline ends. The CDR3 DNA sequence: TGTGCCAGCAGTTTAGATATCACCGGGGAGCTGTTTTTT. This gives the protein CASSLDITGELFF.

This chain connects TRBV7-3 to TRBJ2-1, with TRBD2 matching 12 bases. The trim removed 3 bases at V and 7 bases at J, leaving 4 bases unmatched. The CDR3 loop spans 15 amino acids. Germline CDR1 and CDR2: SGHTA and FQGTGA. The DNA of the CDR3 is TGTGCCAGCAGCTTGACTAGCGGGAGTGGTAATGAGCAGTTCTTC. Translation: CASSLTSGSGNEQFF.

Comment on this clone: This clone may be a read error of a much larger clone one base away. This rearrangement joins TRBV7-2 to TRBJ1-1, with D perhaps matching TRBD1 (5 bases). The CDR3 is 14 amino acids. The germline gives CDR1 SGHTA, CDR2 FQGNSA. V was pared by 1 base and J by 0 bases, with 6 bases between. In DNA, the CDR3 is TGTGCCAGCAGCTTAGGACAGTTGAACACTGAAGCTTTCTTT. Its protein product is CASSLGQLNTEAFF.

The V gene is TRBV5-7, the J gene TRBJ1-4; D is unresolved. TRBV5-7 is an open reading frame, and its role is uncertain. Trimming removed 3 bases at V and 3 bases at J, with 15 bases between. The CDR3 extends over 16 amino acids. The DNA of the CDR3 is TGTGCCAGCAGCTCCCAGGTTGGCGGGGCTAATGAAAAACTGTTTTTT. Its translation: CASSSQVGGANEKLFF.

Only a few counts were recorded for this clone. The chain uses TRBV12-3 or TRBV12-4 and TRBJ2-7; a possible D gene is TRBD1 (6 bases). V was cut by 4 bases and J by 8 bases, with 15 bases left in between. The CDR3 sequence is 13 residues long. The CDR3 nucleotides read TGTGCCAGCAGTTCAACAACAGGGTGGAAGCAGTACTTC. Translation gives CASSSTTGWKQYF.

The chain uses TRBV6-2 or TRBV6-3 and TRBJ1-5; D possibly corresponds to TRBD1 (6 bases). The CDR3 runs 16 residues. Germline V lookup: CDR1 MNHEY, CDR2 SVGEGT. Trimming removed 4 bases at V and 3 bases at J, with 16 bases between. CDR3 residues: CASSFLTGGYNQPQHF. The CDR3 bases are TGTGCCAGCAGTTTCCTGACAGGCGGGTACAATCAGCCCCAGCATTTT.

The V gene is TRBV5-1, the J gene TRBJ2-3, with D tentatively TRBD2 (5 bases). V lost 7 bases and J 2 bases, leaving 17 bases between the germline ends. Looked up from germline, CDR1 is SGHRS and CDR2 is YFSETQ. The CDR3 totals 15 residues. CDR3 amino acids: CASSSPGMNTDTQYF. DNA for the CDR3: TGCGCCAGCTCCTCCCCGGGGATGAACACAGATACGCAGTATTTT.